This T cell receptor (beta chain) was found in a study of blood T cell repertoires in COVID-19. Study at large: Donors in the United States, Italy and Spain gave samples during acute or convalescent COVID-19. In each case, the material was cDNA or gDNA derived from T cells, B-cell-depleted T cells, or PBMCs.

This CDR3 is 14 amino acids long. Trimming pared 1 base from V and 6 bases from J, leaving 10 bases between. Germline V CDR1 and CDR2: SNHLY, FYNNEI. In the source study's methods: Counts of nucleated cells, estimated from reference gene primer amplification, were obtained. TCRdb's table, derived via immunoSEQ multiplex PCR, lists solely in-frame clones and lacks some. The V and J calls and clone size were taken over from that table, and D and trimming were inferred from the DNA. The data hold tens of thousands of clones, with around 86% observed a single time. The receptor was derived from a woman over 75 with acute or convalescent COVID-19. The material sequenced was peripheral blood. J is TRBJ1-5 and V is TRBV2; D remains unclear. This chain's CDR3 is CASSEVEASQPQHF. The CDR3, as DNA: TGTGCCAGCAGTGAAGTGGAGGCCAGTCAGCCCCAGCATTTT.